The 5 T cell receptor beta chains below were found in one sample sequenced in a study of blood T cell repertoires in COVID-19. Using immunoSEQ multiplex PCR, the repertoire was profiled, and TCRdb retains in-frame clones only, with some absent. The sample yields hundreds of thousands of clones, around 90% seen once. Sequencing was done on a sample of PBMCs or T cells enriched from blood (not recorded which). Receptors were obtained from a woman aged 40-49 years who had recovered from COVID-19.

V and J are TRBV2 and TRBJ1-5; 9 nucleotides agree with TRBD1. This CDR3 has 13 amino acids. Trimming at V came to 6 bases and at J to 5 bases, leaving 2 bases not matched to a gene. CDR1 and CDR2 from the germline V gene are SNHLY and FYNNEI. The CDR3 nucleotides read TGTGCCAGCAGGGACAGGGGTGATCAGCCCCAGCATTTT. This translates into CASRDRGDQPQHF.

The chain joins TRBV9 to TRBJ2-7; 7 positions match TRBD1. V gave up 5 bases and J gave up 5 bases; unmatched junction bases: 4. Germline assignment: CDR1 SGDLS and CDR2 YYNGEE. The CDR3 runs 12 residues. The CDR3 loop reads CASSRTGDEQYF. The DNA of the CDR3 is TGTGCCAGCAGTCGTACAGGGGACGAGCAGTACTTC.

The chain links TRBV5-1 to TRBJ1-2; 7 bases map to TRBD1. Germline lookup yields CDR1 SGHRS and CDR2 YFSETQ. CDR3 length: 14 residues. The V and J ends lost 4 bases and 2 bases, in that order; junction bases with no gene match: 5. The CDR3 coding sequence is TGCGCCAGCAGCCCAAGGGGACAGAACTATGGCTACACCTTC. Translating gives CASSPRGQNYGYTF.

Only a few counts were recorded for this clone. CDR3 nucleotides: TGTGCCAGTATGACAGGTTCCACCGGCGGGGAGCTGTTTTTT. Translating it yields CASMTGSTGGELFF. This chain connects TRBV19 to TRBJ2-2; a possible D gene is TRBD1 (6 bases). Germline-derived CDR1 and CDR2 are LNHDA and SQIVND (reference sequence). The CDR3 has 14 amino acids. V lost 7 bases and J 7 bases, leaving 16 bases between the germline ends.

This chain uses TRBV28 with TRBJ2-1, with 15 bases fitting TRBD2. CDR3 length: 19 amino acids. Germline V lookup: CDR1 MDHEN, CDR2 SYDVKM. The J segment lost 6 bases and the V segment lost 5 bases, leaving 14 bases of the junction unmatched. The CDR3 loop is CASSGPGLAGGRAFNEQFF. The CDR3 DNA sequence: TGTGCCAGCAGTGGACCGGGACTAGCGGGAGGCCGGGCATTCAATGAGCAGTTCTTC.